The rows below give T cell receptor beta chains drawn from one sample of a study of T cell responses to AZD1222 COVID-19 vaccine. The assay was immunoSEQ multiplex PCR, and TCRdb's table has in-frame clones only and misses some. This table has roughly 150,000 clones, 91% appearing once. The sample here was peripheral blood, taken on day 0 of AZD1222 vaccination. The receptor set was obtained from an adult in good health. Each CDR3 is given with its conserved first and last residue. D genes are given only for firm matches. The size entry is marked missing in some rows and otherwise reads once, few, many or a size class.

TRBD1	NA	TRBJ2-7	TRBV19	TGTGCCAGTAGGGACAGGGTAACCTACGAGCAGTACTTC	CASRDRVTYEQYF
TRBD1	NA	TRBJ1-2	TRBV27	TGTGCCAGCAGTCAGACCGGGACAGGGGCCTTTCCTAACTATGGCTACACCTTC	CASSQTGTGAFPNYGYTF
TRBD2	few	TRBJ2-7	TRBV11-3	TGTGCCAGCAGCTGGGATCGGGCTAGCGGGAACCACGAGCAGTACTTC	CASSWDRASGNHEQYF
TRBD2	once	TRBJ2-4	TRBV29-1	TGCAGCGTTGAACTCGGGGGGGACCTTGTCTACTTC	CSVELGGDLVYF
NA	NA	TRBJ2-3	TRBV27	TGTGCCAGCAGTTTAAAGTACAGAAGCACAGATACGCAGTATTTT	CASSLKYRSTDTQYF
TRBD1	NA	TRBJ2-7	TRBV3-1/TRBV3-2	TGTGCCAGCAGAGACAGGGGGCGAGGAAACGAGCAGTACTTC	CASRDRGRGNEQYF
NA	NA	TRBJ1-1	TRBV7-2	TGTGCCAGCAGCTTGCGGGCATTTGGGCAGGGCCAGGGGAACACTGAAGCTTTCTTT	CASSLRAFGQGQGNTEAFF
NA	NA	TRBJ2-7	TRBV11-3	TGTGCCAGCAGCTTATCGTCTGGACTCTCCTACGAGCAGTACTTC	CASSLSSGLSYEQYF
NA	NA	TRBJ2-1	TRBV20-1	TGCAGTGCTAGAGTCCCAGAGCAGTTCTTC	CSARVPEQFF
NA	once	TRBJ1-2	TRBV3-1/TRBV3-2	TGTGCCAGCAGCCAAGAGCGTGGCAGGGTAATGAGTGGCTACACCTTC	CASSQERGRVMSGYTF
NA	once	TRBJ1-1	TRBV24-1	TGTGCCACCCGCCCAGGGACCTCGAACACTGAAGCTTTCTTT	CATRPGTSNTEAFF
NA	NA	TRBJ1-5	TRBV30	TGTGCCTGGAGCTTATCCCCTAATCAGCCCCAGCATTTT	CAWSLSPNQPQHF
NA	NA	TRBJ2-3	TRBV9	TGTGCCAGCAGCGCCACAGGGCGACCTATGAGCACAGATACGCAGTATTTT	CASSATGRPMSTDTQYF
NA	NA	TRBJ2-7	TRBV28	TGTGCCAGCAGTTTTCCGACCGCCGAGCAGTACTTC	CASSFPTAEQYF
NA	NA	TRBJ2-3	TRBV9	TGTGCCAGCACCCAGGGGGGGGCCGTAGGAGATACGCAGTATTTT	CASTQGGAVGDTQYF
NA	NA	TRBJ1-5	TRBV6-6	TGTGCCAGCAGTTCGACAGCGACCAACAATCAGCCCCAGCATTTT	CASSSTATNNQPQHF